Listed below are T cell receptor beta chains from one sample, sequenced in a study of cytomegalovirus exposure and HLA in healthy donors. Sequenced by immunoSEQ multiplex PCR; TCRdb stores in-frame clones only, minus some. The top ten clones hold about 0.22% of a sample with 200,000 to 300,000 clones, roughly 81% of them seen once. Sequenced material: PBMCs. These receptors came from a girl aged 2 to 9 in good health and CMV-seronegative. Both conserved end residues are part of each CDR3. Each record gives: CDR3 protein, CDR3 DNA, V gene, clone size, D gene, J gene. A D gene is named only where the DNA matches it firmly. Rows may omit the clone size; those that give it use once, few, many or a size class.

CASSQGGVAKNIQYF TGCGCCAGCTCACAGGGGGGGGTGGCCAAAAACATTCAGTACTTC TRBV5-1 - - TRBJ2-4
CASSTAYTQYF TGTGCCAGCAGCACAGCCTATACGCAGTATTTT TRBV11-2 - - TRBJ2-3
CASRTGIEAFF TGTGCCAGCAGGACAGGGATTGAAGCTTTCTTT TRBV11-2 - TRBD1 TRBJ1-1
CASSYSRRGGYTF TGTGCCAGCAGTTACTCGAGGCGGGGTGGCTACACCTTC TRBV6-5 - - TRBJ1-2
CAWSLTSLITGELFF TGTGCCTGGAGTCTAACTAGTTTAATTACCGGGGAGCTGTTTTTT TRBV30 few - TRBJ2-2
CASSRDLAGSGEQYF TGCGCCAGCAGCCGAGATCTAGCGGGGTCGGGCGAGCAGTACTTC TRBV5-1 - TRBD2 TRBJ2-7
CASSIRTGTGGSYTF TGTGCCAGCAGCATACGAACCGGGACAGGGGGGAGCTACACCTTC TRBV5-6 - TRBD1 TRBJ1-2
CASSALGGVGELFF TGTGCCAGCAGCGCTCTAGGGGGCGTCGGGGAGCTGTTTTTT TRBV6-5 - TRBD1 TRBJ2-2
CASSFGSGANTGELFF TGTGCCAGCAGCTTCGGTAGCGGGGCGAACACCGGGGAGCTGTTTTTT TRBV5-4 few TRBD2 TRBJ2-2
CASYDFPGYTF TGTGCCAGTTACGACTTCCCCGGCTACACCTTC TRBV19 once - TRBJ1-2
CASRRTDNEQFF TGTGCCAGCAGACGGACAGATAATGAGCAGTTCTTC TRBV6-1 - - TRBJ2-1
CASVRTGEPDF TGTGCCAGCGTTAGGACAGGCGAACCGGACTTC TRBV6-1 - TRBD1 TRBJ2-7
CASSTDSWNTEAFF TGTGCCAGCAGCACGGACAGTTGGAACACTGAAGCTTTCTTT TRBV7-2 - - TRBJ1-1
CASSLISGESSLHF TGTGCCAGCAGCTTGATTTCAGGGGAGTCGTCCCTCCACTTT TRBV5-4 - - TRBJ1-6
CASSNRGGPSYEQYF TGTGCCAGCAGTAACCGCGGGGGGCCCTCCTACGAGCAGTACTTC TRBV6-1 once TRBD2 TRBJ2-7
CASSLGGTGNTIYF TGTGCCAGCAGCCTCGGGGGAACTGGAAACACCATATATTTT TRBV5-5 - - TRBJ1-3
CASSQEHSWVAGGGWNEQFF TGTGCCAGCAGCCAAGAACATAGTTGGGTAGCGGGAGGGGGCTGGAATGAGCAGTTCTTC TRBV4-2 - TRBD2 TRBJ2-1
CASSEVRDTYEQYF TGTGCCAGCAGTGAAGTCCGGGACACCTACGAGCAGTACTTC TRBV2 once - TRBJ2-7
CASSLNRENTEAFF TGCGCCAGCAGCTTGAACAGAGAGAACACTGAAGCTTTCTTT TRBV5-1 - - TRBJ1-1
CAWGRQGPYEQYF TGTGCCTGGGGACGACAGGGGCCATACGAGCAGTACTTC TRBV30 - TRBD1 TRBJ2-7
CASSIGTENSPLHF TGTGCCAGTAGTATAGGGACAGAGAATTCACCCCTCCACTTT TRBV19 - - TRBJ1-6
CASSRGDRKQPQHF TGTGCCAGCAGTAGAGGGGACAGGAAACAGCCCCAGCATTTT TRBV5-6 once TRBD1 TRBJ1-5
CASSTPSVPHTDTQYF TGTGCCAGCAGCACCCCGTCAGTTCCCCACACAGATACGCAGTATTTT TRBV11-1 - - TRBJ2-3
CASSFGLAGGSQQYF TGTGCCAGCAGTTTTGGGCTAGCGGGAGGTTCACAGCAGTACTTC TRBV27 - TRBD2 TRBJ2-7
CASSILAGGRTDEQYF TGTGCCAGTAGTATCTTGGCGGGCGGGAGAACCGACGAGCAGTACTTC TRBV19 - TRBD2 TRBJ2-7
CASSDGPSNSPLHF TGTGCCAGCAGTGACGGGCCGTCTAATTCACCCCTCCACTTT TRBV6-4 - - TRBJ1-6
CAWIGAGGGDTQYF TGTGCCTGGATAGGAGCGGGAGGGGGAGATACGCAGTATTTT TRBV30 - TRBD2 TRBJ2-3
CPVWGVFDEQFF TGCCCCGTCTGGGGAGTATTCGATGAGCAGTTCTTC TRBV4-1 few - TRBJ2-1
CASSPSGSVGEQYF TGTGCCAGCAGCCCGAGCGGCTCCGTGGGCGAGCAGTACTTC TRBV21-1 - - TRBJ2-7
CASAQRGGPSYEQYF TGTGCCAGCGCCCAACGAGGAGGGCCTTCCTACGAGCAGTACTTC TRBV11-2 - - TRBJ2-7
CAIGMRPTNEKLFF TGTGCCATCGGGATGAGGCCAACTAATGAAAAACTGTTTTTT TRBV7-2 once - TRBJ1-4
CSSYMNTEAFF TGCAGTTCGTATATGAACACTGAAGCTTTCTTT TRBV20-1 - - TRBJ1-1
CASTPGAANEKLFF TGCGCCAGCACACCAGGGGCGGCTAATGAAAAACTGTTTTTT TRBV5-1 - - TRBJ1-4
CASSPIRGRSGNTIYF TGTGCCAGCAGCCCGATCAGGGGGCGGTCTGGAAACACCATATATTTT TRBV5-8 - TRBD1 TRBJ1-3
CSVEVIAGLADTQYF TGCAGCGTTGAGGTTATAGCGGGCTTAGCAGATACGCAGTATTTT TRBV29-1 once TRBD2 TRBJ2-3
CAWTPFVTTYEQYF TGTGCCTGGACCCCGTTTGTAACCACCTACGAGCAGTACTTC TRBV30 - - TRBJ2-7
CASSTQTSGTYFSTDTQYF TGTGCCAGTAGTACACAGACTAGCGGGACATATTTCAGCACAGATACGCAGTATTTT TRBV19 - TRBD2 TRBJ2-3
CASSLAGISSSNQPQHF TGTGCCAGCAGTTTGGCAGGAATTTCGTCCAGCAATCAGCCCCAGCATTTT TRBV27 - - TRBJ1-5
CASSLWSTTGELFF TGTGCCAGCAGCTTATGGAGCACCACCGGGGAGCTGTTTTTT TRBV11-2 - - TRBJ2-2
CASTREGMSYEQYF TGTGCCAGCACCAGGGAGGGCATGTCCTACGAGCAGTACTTC TRBV21-1 - - TRBJ2-7
CAWSFGQTYEQYF TGTGCCTGGAGTTTTGGACAGACCTACGAGCAGTACTTC TRBV30 - - TRBJ2-7
CASSLRDTQYF TGCGCCAGCAGCTTGCGAGATACGCAGTATTTT TRBV5-1 - - TRBJ2-3
CAWSGLAAYNEQFF TGTGCCTGGAGCGGACTAGCAGCTTACAATGAGCAGTTCTTC TRBV30 few TRBD2 TRBJ2-1
CASSPEGGRGYF TGCGCCAGCAGCCCGGAAGGGGGCCGAGGGTACTTC TRBV5-1 - TRBD1 TRBJ2-7
CASSLASNSEAFF TGCGCCAGCAGCTTGGCCTCGAATAGTGAAGCTTTCTTT TRBV5-1 - - TRBJ1-1
CASSGGTGESQPQHF TGCGCCAGCAGCGGCGGGACAGGGGAAAGTCAGCCCCAGCATTTT TRBV5-1 - TRBD1 TRBJ1-5
CASGWDYVQNEQFF TGTGCCAGCGGATGGGACTACGTTCAAAATGAGCAGTTCTTC TRBV25-1 - TRBD2 TRBJ2-1
CASTPRSFDYGYTF TGTGCCAGCACCCCTAGGTCGTTCGACTATGGCTACACCTTC TRBV5-5 - - TRBJ1-2
CASSSQDRTFYGYTF TGCGCCAGCAGCTCGCAGGACAGGACCTTCTATGGCTACACCTTC TRBV5-1 - TRBD1 TRBJ1-2
CASSERLPPYEQYF TGTGCCAGCAGTGAACGACTCCCACCCTACGAGCAGTACTTC TRBV6-1 - - TRBJ2-7